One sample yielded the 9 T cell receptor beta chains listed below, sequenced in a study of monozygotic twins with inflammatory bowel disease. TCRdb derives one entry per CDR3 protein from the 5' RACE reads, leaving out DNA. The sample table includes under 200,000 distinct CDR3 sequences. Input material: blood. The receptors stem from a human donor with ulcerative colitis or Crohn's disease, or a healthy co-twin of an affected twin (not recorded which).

This chain's CDR3 is CASSYKGLGTTGELFF. V usage is TRBV6-5 and J usage is TRBJ2-2; TCRdb selects TRBD2, and the lack of DNA leaves this call unchecked. This CDR3 is 16 amino acids long. Germline V lookup: CDR1 MNHEY, CDR2 SVGAGI.

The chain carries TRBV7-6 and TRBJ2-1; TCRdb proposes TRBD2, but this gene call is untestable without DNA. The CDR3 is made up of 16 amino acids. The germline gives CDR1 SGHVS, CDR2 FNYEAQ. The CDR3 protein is CASTLHEIAGMSEQFF.

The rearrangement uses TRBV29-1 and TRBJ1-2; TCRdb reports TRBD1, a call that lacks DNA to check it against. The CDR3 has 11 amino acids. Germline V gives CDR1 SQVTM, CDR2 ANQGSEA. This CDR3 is CSVPQGGGYTF.

The CDR3 loop reads CASSGRTSGGYNEQFF. V and J are TRBV5-1 and TRBJ2-1; the TCRdb D gene call, TRBD2, has no DNA to confirm it. This CDR3 spans 16 amino acids. Germline V gene data show CDR1 as SGHRS and CDR2 as YFSETQ. Complete variable domain (other parts from reference TRBV5-1 and TRBJ2-1): KAGVTQTPRYLIKTRGQQVTLSCSPISGHRSVSWYQQTPGQGLQFLFEYFSETQRNKGNFPGRFSGRQFSNSRSEMNVSTLELGDSALYLCASSGRTSGGYNEQFFGPGTRLTVL.

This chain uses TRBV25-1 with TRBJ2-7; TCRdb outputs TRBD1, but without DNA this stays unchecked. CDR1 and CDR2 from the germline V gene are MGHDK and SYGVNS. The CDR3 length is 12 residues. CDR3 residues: CASTLTGAEQYF.

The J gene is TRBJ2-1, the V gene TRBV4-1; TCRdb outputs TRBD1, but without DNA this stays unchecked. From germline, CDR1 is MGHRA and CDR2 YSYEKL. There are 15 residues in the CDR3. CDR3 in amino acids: CASSPPGPSYNEQFF.

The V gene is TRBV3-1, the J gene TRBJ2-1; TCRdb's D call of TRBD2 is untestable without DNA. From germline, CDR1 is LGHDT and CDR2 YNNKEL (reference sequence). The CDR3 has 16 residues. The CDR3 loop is CASSHPLGGGANEQFF.

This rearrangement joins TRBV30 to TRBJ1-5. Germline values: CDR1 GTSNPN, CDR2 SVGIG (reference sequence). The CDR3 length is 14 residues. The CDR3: CAWSGVGNNQPQHF.

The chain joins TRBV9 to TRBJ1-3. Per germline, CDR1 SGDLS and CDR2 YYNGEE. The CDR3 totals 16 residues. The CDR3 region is CASDLDGTTSGNTIYF.